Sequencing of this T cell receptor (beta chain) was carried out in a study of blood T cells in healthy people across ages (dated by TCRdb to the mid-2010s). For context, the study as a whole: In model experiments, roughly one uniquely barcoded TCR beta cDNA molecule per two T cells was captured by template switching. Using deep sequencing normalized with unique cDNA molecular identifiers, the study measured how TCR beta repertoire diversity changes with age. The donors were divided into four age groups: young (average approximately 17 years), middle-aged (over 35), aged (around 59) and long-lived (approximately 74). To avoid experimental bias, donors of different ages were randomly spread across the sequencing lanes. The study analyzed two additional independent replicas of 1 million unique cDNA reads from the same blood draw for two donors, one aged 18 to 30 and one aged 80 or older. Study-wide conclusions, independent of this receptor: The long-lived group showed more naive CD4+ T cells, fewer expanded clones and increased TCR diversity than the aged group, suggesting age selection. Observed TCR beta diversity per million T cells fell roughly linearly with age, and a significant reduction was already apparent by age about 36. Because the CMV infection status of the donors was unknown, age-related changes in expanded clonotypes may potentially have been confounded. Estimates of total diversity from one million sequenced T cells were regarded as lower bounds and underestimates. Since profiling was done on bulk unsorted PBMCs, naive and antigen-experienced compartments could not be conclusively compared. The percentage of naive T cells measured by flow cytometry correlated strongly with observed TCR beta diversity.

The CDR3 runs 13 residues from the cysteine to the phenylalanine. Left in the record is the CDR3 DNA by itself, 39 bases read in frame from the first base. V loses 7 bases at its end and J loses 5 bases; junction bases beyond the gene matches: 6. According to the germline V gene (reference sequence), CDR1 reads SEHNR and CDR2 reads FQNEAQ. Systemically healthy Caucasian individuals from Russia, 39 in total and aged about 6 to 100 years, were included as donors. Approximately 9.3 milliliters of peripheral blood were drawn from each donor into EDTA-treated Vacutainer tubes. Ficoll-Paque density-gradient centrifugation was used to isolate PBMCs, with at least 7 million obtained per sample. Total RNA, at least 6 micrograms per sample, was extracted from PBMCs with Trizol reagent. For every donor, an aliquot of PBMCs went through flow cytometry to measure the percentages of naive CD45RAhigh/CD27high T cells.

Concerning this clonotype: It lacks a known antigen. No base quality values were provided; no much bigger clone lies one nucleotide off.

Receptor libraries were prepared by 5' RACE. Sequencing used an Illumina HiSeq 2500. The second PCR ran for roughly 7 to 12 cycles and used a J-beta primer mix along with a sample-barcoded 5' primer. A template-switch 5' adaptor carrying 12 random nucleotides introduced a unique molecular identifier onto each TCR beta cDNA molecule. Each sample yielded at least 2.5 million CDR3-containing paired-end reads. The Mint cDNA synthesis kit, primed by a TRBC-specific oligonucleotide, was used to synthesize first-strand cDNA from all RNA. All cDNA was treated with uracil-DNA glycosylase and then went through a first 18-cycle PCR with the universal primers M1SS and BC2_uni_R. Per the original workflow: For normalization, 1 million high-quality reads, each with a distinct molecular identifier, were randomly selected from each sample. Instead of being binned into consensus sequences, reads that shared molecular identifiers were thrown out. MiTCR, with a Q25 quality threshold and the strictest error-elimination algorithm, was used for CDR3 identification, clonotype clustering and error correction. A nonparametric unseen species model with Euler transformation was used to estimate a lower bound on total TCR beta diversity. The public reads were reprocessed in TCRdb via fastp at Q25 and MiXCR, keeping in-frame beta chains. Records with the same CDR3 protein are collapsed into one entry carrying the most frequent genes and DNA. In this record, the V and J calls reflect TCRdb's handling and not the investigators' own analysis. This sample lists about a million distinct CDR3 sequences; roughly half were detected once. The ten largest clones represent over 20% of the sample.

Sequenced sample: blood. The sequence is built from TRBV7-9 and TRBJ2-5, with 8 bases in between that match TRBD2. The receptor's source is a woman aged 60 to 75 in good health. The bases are TGTGCCAGCACCGCAGCGGGAGCCGAGACCCAGTACTTC. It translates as CASTAAGAETQYF.